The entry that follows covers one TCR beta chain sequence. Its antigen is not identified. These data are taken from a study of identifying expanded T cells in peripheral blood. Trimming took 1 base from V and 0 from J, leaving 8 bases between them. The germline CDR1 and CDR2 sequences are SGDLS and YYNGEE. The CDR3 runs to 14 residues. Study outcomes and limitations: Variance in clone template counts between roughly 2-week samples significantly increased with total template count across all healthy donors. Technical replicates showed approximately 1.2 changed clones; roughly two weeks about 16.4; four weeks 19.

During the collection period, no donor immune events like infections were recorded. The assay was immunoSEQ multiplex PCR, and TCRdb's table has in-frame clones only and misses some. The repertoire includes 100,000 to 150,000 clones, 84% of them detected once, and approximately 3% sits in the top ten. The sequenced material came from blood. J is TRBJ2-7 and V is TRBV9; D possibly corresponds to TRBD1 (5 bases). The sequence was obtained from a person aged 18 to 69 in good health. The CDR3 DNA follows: TGTGCCAGCAGCGTACAGGGAAGCTCCTACGAGCAGTACTTC. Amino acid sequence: CASSVQGSSYEQYF. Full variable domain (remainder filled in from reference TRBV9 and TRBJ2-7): DSGVTQTPKHLITATGQRVTLRCSPRSGDLSVYWYQQSLDQGLQFLIQYYNGEERAKGNILERFSAQQFPDLHSELNLSSLELGDSALYFCASSVQGSSYEQYFGPGTRLTVT.